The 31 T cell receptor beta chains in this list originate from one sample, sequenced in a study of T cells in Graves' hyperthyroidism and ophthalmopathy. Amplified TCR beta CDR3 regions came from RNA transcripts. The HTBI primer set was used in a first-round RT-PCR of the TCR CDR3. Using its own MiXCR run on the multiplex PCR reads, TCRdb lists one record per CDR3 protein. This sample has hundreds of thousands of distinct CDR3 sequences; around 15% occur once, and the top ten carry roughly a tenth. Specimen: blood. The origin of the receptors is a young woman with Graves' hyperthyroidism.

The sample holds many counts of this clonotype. The CDR3 sequence: CASTPRLAARRNTGELFF. Here the CDR3 DNA reads TGTGCCAGCACCCCCCGACTAGCCGCAAGACGAAACACCGGGGAGCTGTTTTTT. V is TRBV28 and J is TRBJ2-2, with 7 bases matching TRBD2. Germline trimming cut 7 bases from V and 2 bases from J; bases unmatched to any gene: 16. CDR1 and CDR2 (germline): MDHEN, SYDVKM. This CDR3 has 18 amino acids.

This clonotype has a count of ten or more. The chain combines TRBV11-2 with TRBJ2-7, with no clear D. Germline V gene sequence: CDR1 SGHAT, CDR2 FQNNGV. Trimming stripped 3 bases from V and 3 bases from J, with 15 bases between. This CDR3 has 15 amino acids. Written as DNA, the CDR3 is TGTGCCAGCAGCTTTCACGAAGGCTATTTCTACGAGCAGTACTTC. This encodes CASSFHEGYFYEQYF.

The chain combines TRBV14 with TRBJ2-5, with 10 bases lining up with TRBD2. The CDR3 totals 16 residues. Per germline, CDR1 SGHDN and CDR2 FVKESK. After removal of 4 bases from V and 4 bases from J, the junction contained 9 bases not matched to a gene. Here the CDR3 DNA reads TGTGCCAGCAGCCCCCGGAGTAGCGGGAGGCGAGAGACCCAGTACTTC. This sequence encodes CASSPRSSGRRETQYF.

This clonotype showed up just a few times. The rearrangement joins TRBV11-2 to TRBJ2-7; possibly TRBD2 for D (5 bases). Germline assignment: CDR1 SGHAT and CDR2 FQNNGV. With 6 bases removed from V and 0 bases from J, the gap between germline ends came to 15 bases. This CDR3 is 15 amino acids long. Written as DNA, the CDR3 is TGTGCCAGCAGGGAGGCGGGCCTGAGCTCCTACGAGCAGTACTTC. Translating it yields CASREAGLSSYEQYF.

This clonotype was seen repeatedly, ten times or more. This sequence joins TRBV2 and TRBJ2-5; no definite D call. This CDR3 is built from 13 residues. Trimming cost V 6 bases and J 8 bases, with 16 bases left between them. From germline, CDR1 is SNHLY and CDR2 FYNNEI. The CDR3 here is CASRESSTPTQYF. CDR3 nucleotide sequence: TGTGCCAGCAGAGAATCCTCGACTCCTACCCAGTACTTC.

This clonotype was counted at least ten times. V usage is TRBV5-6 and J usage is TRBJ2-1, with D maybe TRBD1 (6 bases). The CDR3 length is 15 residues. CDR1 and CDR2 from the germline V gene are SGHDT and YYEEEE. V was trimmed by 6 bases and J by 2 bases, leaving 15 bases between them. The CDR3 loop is CASNPGTPTYNEQFF. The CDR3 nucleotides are TGTGCCAGCAACCCTGGGACACCCACCTACAATGAGCAGTTCTTC.

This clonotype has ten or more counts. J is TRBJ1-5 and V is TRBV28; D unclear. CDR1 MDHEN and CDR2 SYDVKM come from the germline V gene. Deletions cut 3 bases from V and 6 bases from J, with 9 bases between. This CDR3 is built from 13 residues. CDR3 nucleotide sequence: TGTGCCAGCAGTTTTGGGGTGTCTCAGCCCCAGCATTTT. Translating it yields CASSFGVSQPQHF.

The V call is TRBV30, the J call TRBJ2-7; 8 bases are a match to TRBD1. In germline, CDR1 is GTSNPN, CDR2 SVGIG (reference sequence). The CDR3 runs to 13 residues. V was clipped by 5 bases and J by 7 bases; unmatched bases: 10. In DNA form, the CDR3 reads TGTGCCTGGGGGCTGACAGGGGTAGGGGAGCAGTACTTC. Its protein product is CAWGLTGVGEQYF.

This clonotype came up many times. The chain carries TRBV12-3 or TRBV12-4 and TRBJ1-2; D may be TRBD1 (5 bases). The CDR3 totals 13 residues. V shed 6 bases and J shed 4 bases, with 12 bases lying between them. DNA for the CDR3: TGTGCCAGCAGGGGACGGAGGAGCTATGGCTACACCTTC. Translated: CASRGRRSYGYTF.

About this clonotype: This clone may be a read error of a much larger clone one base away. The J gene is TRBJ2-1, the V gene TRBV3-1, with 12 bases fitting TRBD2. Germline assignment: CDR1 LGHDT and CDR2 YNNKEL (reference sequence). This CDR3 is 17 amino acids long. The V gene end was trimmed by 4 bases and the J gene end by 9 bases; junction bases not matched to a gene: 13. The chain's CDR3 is CASSRSGLAGMGGEQFF. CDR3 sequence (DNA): TGTGCCAGCAGCCGAAGCGGACTAGCGGGAATGGGGGGTGAGCAGTTCTTC.

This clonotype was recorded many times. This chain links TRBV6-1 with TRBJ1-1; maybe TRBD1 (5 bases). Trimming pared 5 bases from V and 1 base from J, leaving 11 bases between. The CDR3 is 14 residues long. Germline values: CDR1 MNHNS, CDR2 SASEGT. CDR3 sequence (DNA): TGTGCCAGCAGTTACCGGGGGGAGAACACTGAAGCTTTCTTT. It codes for CASSYRGENTEAFF.

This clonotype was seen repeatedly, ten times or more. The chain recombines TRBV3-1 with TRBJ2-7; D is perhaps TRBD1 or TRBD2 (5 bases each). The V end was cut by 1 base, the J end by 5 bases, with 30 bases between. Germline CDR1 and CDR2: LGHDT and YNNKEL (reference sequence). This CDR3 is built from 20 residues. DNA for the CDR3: TGTGCCAGCAGCCAAGGGAGGATGGGACGACCGATCGGCCTAAGCCACGAGCAGTACTTC. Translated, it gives CASSQGRMGRPIGLSHEQYF.

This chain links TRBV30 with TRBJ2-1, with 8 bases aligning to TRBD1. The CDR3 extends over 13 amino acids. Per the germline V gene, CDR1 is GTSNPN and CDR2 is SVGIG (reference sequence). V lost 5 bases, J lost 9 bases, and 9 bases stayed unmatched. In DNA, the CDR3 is TGTGCCTGGGACAGGGGACTGGGGGGTGAGCAGTTCTTC. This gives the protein CAWDRGLGGEQFF.

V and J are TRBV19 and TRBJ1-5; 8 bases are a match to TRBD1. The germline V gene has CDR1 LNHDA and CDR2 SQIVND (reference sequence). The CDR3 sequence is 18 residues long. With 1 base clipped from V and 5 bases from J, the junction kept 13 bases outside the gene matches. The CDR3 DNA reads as TGTGCCAGTAGTATAGCACGAACAGGGGGATTTGGGTATCAGCCCCAGCATTTT. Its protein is CASSIARTGGFGYQPQHF.

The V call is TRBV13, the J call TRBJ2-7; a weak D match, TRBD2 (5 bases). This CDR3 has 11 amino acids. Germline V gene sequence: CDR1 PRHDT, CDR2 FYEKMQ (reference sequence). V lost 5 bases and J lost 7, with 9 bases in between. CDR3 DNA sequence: TGTGCCAGCAGCGCCAGAGGGGAGCAGTACTTC. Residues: CASSARGEQYF.

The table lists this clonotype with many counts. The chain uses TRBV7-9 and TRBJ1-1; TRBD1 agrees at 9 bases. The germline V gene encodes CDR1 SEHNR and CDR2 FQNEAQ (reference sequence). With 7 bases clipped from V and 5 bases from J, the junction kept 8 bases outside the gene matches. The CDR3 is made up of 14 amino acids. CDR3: CASMTTGGGTEAFF. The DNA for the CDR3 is TGTGCCAGCATGACAACAGGGGGCGGAACTGAAGCTTTCTTT.

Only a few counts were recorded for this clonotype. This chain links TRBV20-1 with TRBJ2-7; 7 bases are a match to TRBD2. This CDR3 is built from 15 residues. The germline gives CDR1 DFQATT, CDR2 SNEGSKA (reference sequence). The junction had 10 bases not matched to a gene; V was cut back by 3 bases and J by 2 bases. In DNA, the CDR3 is TGCAGTGCTAGCGATGACAAGCGGGATACCTACGAGCAGTACTTC. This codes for CSASDDKRDTYEQYF.

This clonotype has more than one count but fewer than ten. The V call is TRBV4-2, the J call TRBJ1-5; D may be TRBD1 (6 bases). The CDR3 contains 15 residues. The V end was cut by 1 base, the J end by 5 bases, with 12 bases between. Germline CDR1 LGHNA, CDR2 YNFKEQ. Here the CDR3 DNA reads TGTGCCAGCAGCCAAGGGATAGGGGGTCATCAGCCCCAGCATTTT. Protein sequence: CASSQGIGGHQPQHF.

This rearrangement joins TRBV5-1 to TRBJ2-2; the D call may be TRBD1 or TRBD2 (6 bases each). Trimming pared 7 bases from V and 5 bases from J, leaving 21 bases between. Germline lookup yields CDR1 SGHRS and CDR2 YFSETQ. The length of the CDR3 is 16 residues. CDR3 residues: CASLSGGLSGTGELFF. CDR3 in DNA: TGCGCCAGCCTCTCTGGGGGGCTGAGCGGGACCGGGGAGCTGTTTTTT.

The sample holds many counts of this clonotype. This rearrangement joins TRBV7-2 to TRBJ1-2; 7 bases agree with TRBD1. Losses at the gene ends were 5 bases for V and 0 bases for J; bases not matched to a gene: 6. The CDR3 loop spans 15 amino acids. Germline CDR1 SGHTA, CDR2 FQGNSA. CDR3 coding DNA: TGTGCCAGCAGCCCCCAGACAGGGACTAACTATGGCTACACCTTC. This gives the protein CASSPQTGTNYGYTF.

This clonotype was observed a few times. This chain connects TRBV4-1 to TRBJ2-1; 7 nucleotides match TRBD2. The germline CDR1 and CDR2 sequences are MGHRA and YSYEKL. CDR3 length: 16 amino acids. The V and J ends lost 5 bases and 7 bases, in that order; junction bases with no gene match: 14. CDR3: CASSTWTSGLTNEQFF. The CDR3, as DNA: TGCGCCAGCAGCACCTGGACGTCGGGACTAACAAATGAGCAGTTCTTC.

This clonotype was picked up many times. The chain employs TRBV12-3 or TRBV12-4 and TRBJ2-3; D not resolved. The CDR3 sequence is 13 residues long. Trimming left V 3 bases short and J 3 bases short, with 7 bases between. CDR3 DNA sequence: TGTGCCAGCAGTTTCGATGCGACAGATACGCAGTATTTT. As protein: CASSFDATDTQYF.

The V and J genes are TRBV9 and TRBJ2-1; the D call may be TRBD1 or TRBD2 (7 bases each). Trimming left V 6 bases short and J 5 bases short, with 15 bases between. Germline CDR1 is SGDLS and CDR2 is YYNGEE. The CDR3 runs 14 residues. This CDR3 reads CASTGGGPHNEQFF. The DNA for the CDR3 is TGTGCCAGCACAGGGGGAGGGCCGCACAATGAGCAGTTCTTC.

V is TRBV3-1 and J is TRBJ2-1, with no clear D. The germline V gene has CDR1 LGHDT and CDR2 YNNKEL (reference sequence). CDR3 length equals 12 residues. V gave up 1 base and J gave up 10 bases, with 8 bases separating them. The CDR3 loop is CASSQGLREQFF. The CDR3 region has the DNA TGTGCCAGCAGCCAAGGGTTACGCGAGCAGTTCTTC.

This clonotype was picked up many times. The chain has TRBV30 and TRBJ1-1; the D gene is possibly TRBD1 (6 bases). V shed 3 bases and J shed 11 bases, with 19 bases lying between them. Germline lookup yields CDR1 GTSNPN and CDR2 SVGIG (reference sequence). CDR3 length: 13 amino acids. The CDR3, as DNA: TGTGCCTGGAGAGGGGGGGCCGGCTTCGTGGCTTTCTTT. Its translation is CAWRGGAGFVAFF.

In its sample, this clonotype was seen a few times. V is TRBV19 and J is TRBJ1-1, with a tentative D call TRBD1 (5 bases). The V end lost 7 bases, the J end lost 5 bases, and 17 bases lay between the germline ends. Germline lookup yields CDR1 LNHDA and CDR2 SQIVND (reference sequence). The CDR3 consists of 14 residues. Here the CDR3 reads CASTLDTLMTEAFF. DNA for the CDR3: TGTGCCAGTACCCTGGACACCCTGATGACTGAAGCTTTCTTT.

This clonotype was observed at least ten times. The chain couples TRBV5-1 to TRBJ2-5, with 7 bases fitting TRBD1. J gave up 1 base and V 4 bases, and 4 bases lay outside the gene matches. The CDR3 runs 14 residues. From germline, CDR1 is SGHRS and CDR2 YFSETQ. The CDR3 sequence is CASSPRDSQETQYF. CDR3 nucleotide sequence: TGCGCCAGCAGCCCCCGGGACAGCCAAGAGACCCAGTACTTC.

The CDR3 spells CASSSSDRTYGYTF. CDR3 in DNA: TGTGCCAGCAGCTCCTCCGACAGGACCTATGGCTACACCTTC. The chain couples TRBV11-1 to TRBJ1-2; D may be TRBD1 (6 bases). V gave up 4 bases and J gave up 4 bases, with 13 bases separating them. Germline CDR1 is SGHAT and CDR2 is FQDESV (reference sequence). The CDR3 runs 14 residues.

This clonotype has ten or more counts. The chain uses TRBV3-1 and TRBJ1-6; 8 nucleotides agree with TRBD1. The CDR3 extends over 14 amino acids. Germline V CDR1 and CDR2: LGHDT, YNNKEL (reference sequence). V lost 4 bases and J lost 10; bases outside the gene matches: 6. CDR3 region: CASSLAGGGSPLHF. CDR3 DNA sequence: TGTGCCAGCAGCCTGGCAGGGGGCGGATCACCCCTCCACTTT.

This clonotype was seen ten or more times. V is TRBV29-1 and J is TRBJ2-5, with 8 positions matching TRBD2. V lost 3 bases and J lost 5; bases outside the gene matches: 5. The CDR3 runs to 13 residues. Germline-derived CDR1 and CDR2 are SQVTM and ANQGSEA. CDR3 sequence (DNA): TGCAGCGTTGACGGGGGGGGGATCGAGACCCAGTACTTC. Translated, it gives CSVDGGGIETQYF.

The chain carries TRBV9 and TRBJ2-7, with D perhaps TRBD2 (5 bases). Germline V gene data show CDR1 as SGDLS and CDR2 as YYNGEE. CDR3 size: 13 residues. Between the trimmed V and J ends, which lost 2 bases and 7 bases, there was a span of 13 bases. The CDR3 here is CASSVRGLGEQYF. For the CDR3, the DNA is TGTGCCAGCAGCGTGAGAGGGTTGGGGGAGCAGTACTTC.